This is a list of T cell receptor beta chains from one sample in a study of radiotherapy plus CTLA-4 blockade in lung cancer. The assay was immunoSEQ multiplex PCR, and TCRdb's table has in-frame clones only and misses some. The sample comprises 25,000 to 40,000 clones, less than 75% of which are singletons, and roughly 4.7% rests with the top ten. Here the sequenced sample was peripheral blood, taken from a patient treated with radiotherapy plus ipilimumab. The receptors stem from a human donor with non-small cell lung cancer whose response to radiotherapy plus ipilimumab could not be evaluated. Both conserved end residues are part of each CDR3. The D gene is left open where the match is weak. Rows give clone size only sometimes, using once, few, many, or a class for an expanded clone.

J gene: TRBJ2-7
clone size: NA
D gene: NA
V gene: TRBV18
CDR3 protein: CASSREGAGTYEQYF
CDR3 DNA: TGTGCCAGCTCGAGAGAGGGCGCCGGGACCTACGAGCAGTACTTC

J gene: TRBJ2-1
clone size: NA
D gene: NA
V gene: TRBV2
CDR3 protein: CASSLGQGTHEQFF
CDR3 DNA: TGTGCCAGCAGTTTGGGGCAGGGGACCCATGAGCAGTTCTTC

J gene: TRBJ2-7
clone size: few
D gene: TRBD1
V gene: TRBV7-7
CDR3 protein: CASSLGTGLDEQYF
CDR3 DNA: TGTGCCAGCAGCTTGGGGACAGGGCTAGACGAGCAGTACTTC

J gene: TRBJ1-4
clone size: few
D gene: TRBD1
V gene: TRBV28
CDR3 protein: CASISSTGAREKLFF
CDR3 DNA: TGTGCCAGCATATCGTCGACAGGGGCGCGTGAAAAACTGTTTTTT

J gene: TRBJ2-1
clone size: NA
D gene: TRBD2
V gene: TRBV5-1
CDR3 protein: CASSLVAGGYNEQFF
CDR3 DNA: TGCGCCAGCAGCCTCGTAGCGGGAGGGTACAATGAGCAGTTCTTC

J gene: TRBJ2-3
clone size: NA
D gene: NA
V gene: TRBV7-2
CDR3 protein: CASSSGLLGDTQYF
CDR3 DNA: TGTGCCAGCAGCTCGGGACTTCTCGGTGATACGCAGTATTTT

J gene: TRBJ2-5
clone size: NA
D gene: TRBD1
V gene: TRBV2
CDR3 protein: CASKGWGQVQETQYF
CDR3 DNA: TGTGCCAGCAAGGGGTGGGGACAGGTCCAAGAGACCCAGTACTTC

J gene: TRBJ2-1
clone size: once
D gene: NA
V gene: TRBV2
CDR3 protein: CASSVGAQVLANEQFF
CDR3 DNA: TGTGCCAGCAGCGTTGGAGCACAAGTTCTGGCCAATGAGCAGTTCTTC

J gene: TRBJ2-3
clone size: NA
D gene: TRBD2
V gene: TRBV5-1
CDR3 protein: CASSPTSGRHSTDTQYF
CDR3 DNA: TGCGCCAGCAGCCCGACTAGCGGGAGACACAGCACAGATACGCAGTATTTT

J gene: TRBJ1-4
clone size: NA
D gene: NA
V gene: TRBV11-2
CDR3 protein: CASSAGQPNEKLFF
CDR3 DNA: TGTGCCAGCAGCGCAGGACAGCCAAATGAAAAACTGTTTTTT

J gene: TRBJ2-1
clone size: NA
D gene: TRBD2
V gene: TRBV11-3
CDR3 protein: CASSLTGTSKNEQFF
CDR3 DNA: TGTGCCAGCAGCCTAACCGGGACTAGCAAGAATGAGCAGTTCTTC

J gene: TRBJ2-5
clone size: few
D gene: NA
V gene: TRBV7-3
CDR3 protein: CASSLTGGTGGRTQYF
CDR3 DNA: TGTGCCAGCAGCTTAACGGGGGGGACAGGAGGTCGGACCCAGTACTTC

J gene: TRBJ1-1
clone size: NA
D gene: TRBD1
V gene: TRBV19
CDR3 protein: CASIRGLWNTEAFF
CDR3 DNA: TGTGCCAGTATTAGGGGGCTCTGGAACACTGAAGCTTTCTTT

J gene: TRBJ2-1
clone size: NA
D gene: TRBD2
V gene: TRBV2
CDR3 protein: CASKFPSGRGNEQFF
CDR3 DNA: TGTGCCAGCAAGTTCCCCAGCGGGAGGGGCAATGAGCAGTTCTTC

J gene: TRBJ2-7
clone size: NA
D gene: NA
V gene: TRBV5-1
CDR3 protein: CASSLGYNYEQYF
CDR3 DNA: TGCGCCAGCAGCTTGGGGTACAACTACGAGCAGTACTTC

J gene: TRBJ2-5
clone size: NA
D gene: TRBD2
V gene: TRBV5-1
CDR3 protein: CASSLGTSGGRWAPQYF
CDR3 DNA: TGCGCCAGCAGCTTGGGGACTAGCGGAGGGCGTTGGGCGCCCCAGTACTTC

J gene: TRBJ2-1
clone size: NA
D gene: NA
V gene: TRBV7-8
CDR3 protein: CASSPELANNEQFF
CDR3 DNA: TGTGCCAGCAGCCCCGAGCTAGCGAACAATGAGCAGTTCTTC

J gene: TRBJ1-6
clone size: few
D gene: NA
V gene: TRBV7-2
CDR3 protein: CASSLAGLTGNSPLHF
CDR3 DNA: TGTGCCAGCAGCTTAGCCGGTCTGACGGGGAATTCACCCCTCCACTTT

J gene: TRBJ2-1
clone size: NA
D gene: TRBD1
V gene: TRBV7-6
CDR3 protein: CASSLNAGQGLNEQFF
CDR3 DNA: TGTGCCAGCAGCTTAAATGCGGGACAGGGGCTCAATGAGCAGTTCTTC

J gene: TRBJ2-5
clone size: NA
D gene: NA
V gene: TRBV11-3
CDR3 protein: CASSLAGSETQYF
CDR3 DNA: TGTGCCAGCAGCTTAGCGGGTTCCGAGACCCAGTACTTC

J gene: TRBJ2-5
clone size: NA
D gene: NA
V gene: TRBV2
CDR3 protein: CASRFQVELETQYF
CDR3 DNA: TGTGCCAGCAGATTCCAGGTTGAATTGGAGACCCAGTACTTC

J gene: TRBJ2-1
clone size: NA
D gene: NA
V gene: TRBV2
CDR3 protein: CASSEQGGSYNEQFF
CDR3 DNA: TGTGCCAGCAGTGAACAGGGGGGCTCCTACAATGAGCAGTTCTTC

J gene: TRBJ2-7
clone size: NA
D gene: TRBD2
V gene: TRBV6-1
CDR3 protein: CASSESFLAGVYEQYF
CDR3 DNA: TGTGCCAGCAGTGAAAGCTTTCTAGCGGGAGTCTACGAGCAGTACTTC

J gene: TRBJ1-4
clone size: NA
D gene: TRBD1
V gene: TRBV6-6
CDR3 protein: CASSRGTGLANEKLFF
CDR3 DNA: TGTGCCAGCAGCCGAGGGACAGGGTTAGCTAATGAAAAACTGTTTTTT

J gene: TRBJ2-3
clone size: NA
D gene: NA
V gene: TRBV27
CDR3 protein: CASSFTFKDTQYF
CDR3 DNA: TGTGCCAGCAGTTTCACTTTTAAGGATACGCAGTATTTT

J gene: TRBJ1-1
clone size: few
D gene: NA
V gene: TRBV6-8
CDR3 protein: CASSYSRTLNTEAFF
CDR3 DNA: TGTGCCAGCAGTTACTCCAGGACATTGAACACTGAAGCTTTCTTT

J gene: TRBJ1-1
clone size: NA
D gene: NA
V gene: TRBV27
CDR3 protein: CASSWTGDTEAFF
CDR3 DNA: TGTGCCAGCAGTTGGACTGGGGACACTGAAGCTTTCTTT

J gene: TRBJ1-1
clone size: NA
D gene: TRBD1
V gene: TRBV14
CDR3 protein: CASTQDDRAAFF
CDR3 DNA: TGTGCCAGCACCCAAGACGACAGGGCAGCTTTCTTT

J gene: TRBJ2-7
clone size: NA
D gene: TRBD2
V gene: TRBV6-6
CDR3 protein: CASRSTGTSGYEQYF
CDR3 DNA: TGTGCCAGCAGATCGACCGGGACTAGCGGCTACGAGCAGTACTTC

J gene: TRBJ1-6
clone size: NA
D gene: NA
V gene: TRBV7-2
CDR3 protein: CASSLQGRDSPLHF
CDR3 DNA: TGTGCCAGCAGCTTACAGGGCCGGGATTCACCCCTCCACTTT

J gene: TRBJ1-1
clone size: once
D gene: NA
V gene: TRBV6-5
CDR3 protein: CASSYVDSRTEAFF
CDR3 DNA: TGTGCCAGCAGTTACGTAGACAGTCGCACTGAAGCTTTCTTT

J gene: TRBJ1-1
clone size: NA
D gene: NA
V gene: TRBV9
CDR3 protein: CASSVGDRQNTEAFF
CDR3 DNA: TGTGCCAGCAGCGTAGGTGACAGGCAGAACACTGAAGCTTTCTTT

J gene: TRBJ2-5
clone size: NA
D gene: TRBD1
V gene: TRBV2
CDR3 protein: CASSDRDPETQYF
CDR3 DNA: TGTGCCAGCTCGGACAGGGATCCAGAGACCCAGTACTTC

J gene: TRBJ2-2
clone size: few
D gene: NA
V gene: TRBV19
CDR3 protein: CASTSTPVRSSGTGELFF
CDR3 DNA: TGTGCCAGTACCTCAACCCCCGTCCGGAGTTCGGGCACCGGGGAGCTGTTTTTT

J gene: TRBJ2-4
clone size: NA
D gene: TRBD2
V gene: TRBV5-1
CDR3 protein: CASRPLAGGQGAKNIQYF
CDR3 DNA: TGCGCCAGCAGGCCACTAGCGGGAGGCCAGGGAGCCAAAAACATTCAGTACTTC

J gene: TRBJ1-1
clone size: NA
D gene: NA
V gene: TRBV4-1
CDR3 protein: CASRGQLKNTEAFF
CDR3 DNA: TGCGCCAGCAGGGGGCAGTTAAAGAACACTGAAGCTTTCTTT

J gene: TRBJ2-7
clone size: medium-sized
D gene: NA
V gene: TRBV5-4
CDR3 protein: CASSPGGRGYEQYF
CDR3 DNA: TGTGCCAGCAGCCCTGGGGGGAGAGGGTACGAGCAGTACTTC

J gene: TRBJ1-1
clone size: once
D gene: TRBD1
V gene: TRBV5-4
CDR3 protein: CASSTRQGGGNTEAFF
CDR3 DNA: TGTGCCAGCAGCACCCGACAGGGGGGTGGGAACACTGAAGCTTTCTTT

J gene: TRBJ2-4
clone size: NA
D gene: NA
V gene: TRBV29-1
CDR3 protein: CSGGDSENIQYF
CDR3 DNA: TGCAGCGGGGGGGACAGCGAAAACATTCAGTACTTC

J gene: TRBJ2-2
clone size: NA
D gene: NA
V gene: TRBV5-1
CDR3 protein: CASSPVSGYGTGELFF
CDR3 DNA: TGCGCCAGCAGCCCAGTCTCCGGGTATGGGACCGGGGAGCTGTTTTTT

J gene: TRBJ2-3
clone size: few
D gene: TRBD2
V gene: TRBV7-3
CDR3 protein: CASSLGASGSDTQYF
CDR3 DNA: TGTGCCAGCAGCTTAGGCGCTAGCGGCTCAGATACGCAGTATTTT

J gene: TRBJ2-2
clone size: NA
D gene: NA
V gene: TRBV6-5
CDR3 protein: CASSYSGANTGELFF
CDR3 DNA: TGTGCCAGCAGTTACTCAGGGGCGAACACCGGGGAGCTGTTTTTT

J gene: TRBJ1-2
clone size: NA
D gene: NA
V gene: TRBV5-5
CDR3 protein: CASSLRGAQGYTF
CDR3 DNA: TGTGCCAGCAGCTTGCGGGGGGCGCAGGGCTACACCTTC

J gene: TRBJ1-2
clone size: few
D gene: TRBD1
V gene: TRBV5-4
CDR3 protein: CASSLGTGDAYGYTF
CDR3 DNA: TGTGCCAGCAGCTTGGGGACAGGGGATGCCTATGGCTACACCTTC

J gene: TRBJ1-4
clone size: few
D gene: TRBD1
V gene: TRBV7-9
CDR3 protein: CASSLPQGAGEKLFF
CDR3 DNA: TGTGCCAGCAGCTTACCCCAGGGGGCAGGTGAAAAACTGTTTTTT

J gene: TRBJ2-5
clone size: once
D gene: TRBD2
V gene: TRBV28
CDR3 protein: CASSLLAGGVETQYF
CDR3 DNA: TGTGCCAGCAGTTTACTAGCGGGAGGGGTAGAGACCCAGTACTTC